This record looks at one T cell receptor (beta chain) sequence and its context. These data are taken from a study of monozygotic twins with inflammatory bowel disease. TCRdb re-analyzed the 5' RACE reads; it lists each CDR3 protein once, without DNA. The table lists a few hundred thousand distinct CDR3 sequences, with less than 2% in the top ten. Germline V gene lookup returns CDR1 SGHRS and CDR2 YFSETQ. This CDR3 contains 15 residues. The gene calls are TRBV5-1 and TRBJ1-1; TCRdb designates TRBD1, a call that cannot be tested without DNA. The specimen was blood. This receptor was taken from a human donor with ulcerative colitis or Crohn's disease, or a healthy co-twin of an affected twin (not recorded which). CDR3 loop: CASSFVGGGNTEAFF.